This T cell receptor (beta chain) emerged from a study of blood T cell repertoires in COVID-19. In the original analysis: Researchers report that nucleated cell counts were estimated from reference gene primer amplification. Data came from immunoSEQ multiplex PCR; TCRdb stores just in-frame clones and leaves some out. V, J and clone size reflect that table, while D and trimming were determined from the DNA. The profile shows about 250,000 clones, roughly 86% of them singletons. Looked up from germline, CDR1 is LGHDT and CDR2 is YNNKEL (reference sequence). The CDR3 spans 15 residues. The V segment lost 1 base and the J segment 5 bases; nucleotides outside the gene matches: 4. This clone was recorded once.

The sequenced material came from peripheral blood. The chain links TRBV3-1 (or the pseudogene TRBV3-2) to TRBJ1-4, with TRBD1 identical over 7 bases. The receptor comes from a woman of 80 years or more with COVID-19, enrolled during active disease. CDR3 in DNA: TGTGCCAGCAGCCAAGGGGGACAGCGCAATGAAAAACTGTTTTTT. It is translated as CASSQGGQRNEKLFF.